A selection of T cell receptor beta chains follows, all from one sample in a study of T-cell reconstitution after alpha-beta-depleted transplantation in children. Via MiXCR, TCRdb re-called the PCR reads, giving one row per CDR3 protein. This table has about 200,000 distinct CDR3 sequences, around 7.7% appearing once. Sequencing was performed on PBMCs, mostly from graft donor cells, taken 360 days after TCRalphabeta/CD19-depleted stem cell transplant. The origin of the receptors is a male patient aged 2 to 9 who had a stem cell transplant for acute myeloid leukemia, so the T cells may come from the graft donor. The CDR3 runs from the conserved cysteine through the conserved F or W. Not every row has a clone size; where given, it reads once, few, many or a size class.

size: .
V: TRBV6-2/TRBV6-3
CDR3: CASSSRRSGRAGNEQFF

size: .
V: TRBV5-6
CDR3: CASSFREGYTF

size: many
V: TRBV29-1
CDR3: CSVEVWRARYNEQFF

size: few
V: TRBV6-5
CDR3: CASQSPYEQFF

size: many
V: TRBV5-1
CDR3: CASSLAPTGETDTQYF

size: .
V: TRBV7-6
CDR3: CASSIYRGGLETQYF

size: few
V: TRBV5-6
CDR3: CASSFGTGRKETQYF

size: many
V: TRBV6-1
CDR3: CASRSRTSGDEQFF

size: .
V: TRBV7-9
CDR3: CASADPRVSSYEQYF

size: many
V: TRBV20-1
CDR3: CSASRRDQETQYF

size: many
V: TRBV12-3/TRBV12-4
CDR3: CASKVGRETQYF